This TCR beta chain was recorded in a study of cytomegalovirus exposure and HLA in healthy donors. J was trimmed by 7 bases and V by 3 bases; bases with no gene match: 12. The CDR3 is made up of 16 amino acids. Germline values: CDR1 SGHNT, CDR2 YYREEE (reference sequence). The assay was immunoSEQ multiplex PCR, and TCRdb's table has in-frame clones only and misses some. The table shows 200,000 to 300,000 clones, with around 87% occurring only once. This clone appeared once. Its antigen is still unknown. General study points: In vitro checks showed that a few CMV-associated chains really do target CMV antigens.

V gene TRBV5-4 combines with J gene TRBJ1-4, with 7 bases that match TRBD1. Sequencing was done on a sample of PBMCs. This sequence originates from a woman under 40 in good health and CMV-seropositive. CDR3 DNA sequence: TGTGCCAGCAGCTCCCAAACGACAGGGAGAACTGAAAAACTGTTTTTT. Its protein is CASSSQTTGRTEKLFF. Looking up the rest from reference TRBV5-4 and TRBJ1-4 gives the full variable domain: ETGVTQSPTHLIKTRGQQVTLRCSSQSGHNTVSWYQQALGQGPQFIFQYYREEENGRGNFPPRFSGLQFPNYSSELNVNALELDDSALYLCASSSQTTGRTEKLFFGSGTQLSVL.